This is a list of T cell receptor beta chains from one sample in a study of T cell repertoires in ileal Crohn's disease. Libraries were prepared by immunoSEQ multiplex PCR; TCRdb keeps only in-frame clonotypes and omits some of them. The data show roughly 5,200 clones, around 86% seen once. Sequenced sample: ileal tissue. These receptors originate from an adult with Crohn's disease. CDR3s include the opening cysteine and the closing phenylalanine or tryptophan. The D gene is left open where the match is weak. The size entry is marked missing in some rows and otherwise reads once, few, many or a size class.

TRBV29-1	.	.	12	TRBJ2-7	CSVGDRSYEQYF	TGCAGCGTGGGAGACAGGTCCTACGAGCAGTACTTC
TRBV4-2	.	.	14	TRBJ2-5	CASSQEVTGFSQYF	TGTGCCAGCAGCCAAGAGGTCACAGGGTTCTCCCAGTACTTC
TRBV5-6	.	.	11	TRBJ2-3	CASIGTDTQYF	TGTGCCAGCATCGGAACAGATACGCAGTATTTT
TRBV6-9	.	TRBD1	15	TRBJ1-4	CASSSRQGAGEKLFF	TGTGCCAGCAGTTCCCGACAGGGGGCTGGTGAAAAACTGTTTTTT
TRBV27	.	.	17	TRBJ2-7	CASSLSRDSRSAYEQYF	TGTGCCAGCAGTTTATCCCGGGACTCAAGATCGGCCTACGAGCAGTACTTC
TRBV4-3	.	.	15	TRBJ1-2	CASSQEVQRGYGYTF	TGCGCCAGCAGCCAAGAGGTCCAGAGAGGGTATGGCTACACCTTC
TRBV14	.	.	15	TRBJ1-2	CASSQVNGVNYGYTF	TGTGCCAGCAGCCAAGTTAATGGGGTCAACTATGGCTACACCTTC
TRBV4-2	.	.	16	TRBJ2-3	CASSSGPKPPTDTQYF	TGTGCCAGCAGCTCTGGACCCAAACCACCCACAGATACGCAGTATTTT
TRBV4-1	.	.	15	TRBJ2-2	CASSQDERAPGELFF	TGCGCCAGCAGCCAAGATGAAAGGGCTCCCGGGGAGCTGTTTTTT
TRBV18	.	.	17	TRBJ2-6	CASSPPLGTSGANVLTF	TGTGCCAGCTCACCACCCTTAGGGACCTCTGGGGCCAACGTCCTGACTTTC
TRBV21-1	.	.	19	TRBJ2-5	CASSKLGPAGYFLGETQYF	TGTGCCAGCAGCAAATTGGGGCCAGCGGGATACTTCCTCGGAGAGACCCAGTACTTC
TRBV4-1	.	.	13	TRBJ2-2	CASRTENTGELFF	TGCGCCAGCAGGACAGAGAACACCGGGGAGCTGTTTTTT
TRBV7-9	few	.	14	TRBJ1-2	CASSKNPTNYGYTF	TGTGCCAGCAGCAAAAATCCAACTAACTATGGCTACACCTTC
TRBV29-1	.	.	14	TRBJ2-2	CSVEVFWGTGELFF	TGCAGCGTTGAGGTGTTTTGGGGGACCGGGGAGCTGTTTTTT
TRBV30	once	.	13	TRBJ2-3	CAWHLRNTDTQYF	TGTGCCTGGCACTTAAGGAACACAGATACGCAGTATTTT
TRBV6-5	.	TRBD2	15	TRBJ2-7	CASSPAGTRIYEQYF	TGTGCCAGCAGTCCGGCCGGGACTAGGATCTACGAGCAGTACTTC
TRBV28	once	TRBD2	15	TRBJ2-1	CASSVSGRVHNEQFF	TGTGCCAGCAGTGTTAGCGGGAGGGTCCACAATGAGCAGTTCTTC
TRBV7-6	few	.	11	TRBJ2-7	CASSLGREQYF	TGTGCCAGCAGCTTAGGGAGGGAGCAGTACTTC
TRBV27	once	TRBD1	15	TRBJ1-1	CASSRLQGVRTEAFF	TGTGCCAGCAGCCGTTTACAGGGGGTGAGAACTGAAGCTTTCTTT
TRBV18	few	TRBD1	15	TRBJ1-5	CASSPGQGGYQPQHF	TGTGCCAGCTCACCAGGACAGGGGGGGTATCAGCCCCAGCATTTT
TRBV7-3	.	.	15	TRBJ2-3	CASSPRLLPADTQYF	TGTGCCAGCAGTCCAAGACTACTCCCTGCAGATACGCAGTATTTT